A single sample gave rise to the 17 T cell receptor beta chains below, sequenced in a study of response to subunit inactivated influenza vaccine. TCRdb reprocessed the RT-PCR reads with MiXCR, giving one entry per CDR3 protein. Of around 530,000 distinct CDR3 sequences listed, 12% were seen once; the top ten hold about 10%. Sequencing used PBMCs from blood, obtained on the day of vaccination. All receptors come from a man aged 50 to 60 who received an inactivated influenza vaccine.

The chain employs TRBV6-2 or TRBV6-3 and TRBJ1-2, with D perhaps matching TRBD1 (5 bases). Germline-derived CDR1 and CDR2 are MNHEY and SVGEGT. Trimming stripped 6 bases from V and 3 bases from J, with 14 bases between. The CDR3 length is 14 residues. The CDR3, as DNA: TGTGCCAGCAGACAGAGACTCAGGGACTATGGCTACACCTTC. Translation gives CASRQRLRDYGYTF.

The chain carries TRBV30 and TRBJ1-1, with D perhaps matching TRBD1 (6 bases). CDR3 length: 11 amino acids. Germline CDR1 GTSNPN, CDR2 SVGIG (reference sequence). Trimming removed 7 bases at V and 7 bases at J, with 13 bases between. The CDR3, as DNA: TGTGCCTTACAGGGAATTAATGAAGCTTTCTTT. Translating it yields CALQGINEAFF.

This clonotype has only a few counts. V and J are TRBV7-2 and TRBJ2-7, with 8 bases aligning to TRBD1. After removal of 5 bases from V and 12 bases from J, the junction contained 9 bases not matched to a gene. The germline V gene encodes CDR1 SGHTA and CDR2 FQGNSA. The length of the CDR3 is 12 residues. This CDR3 is CASSRPGQVLYF. The CDR3 nucleotides are TGTGCCAGCAGCCGACCGGGACAGGTACTGTACTTC. Together with reference TRBV7-2 and TRBJ2-7, the CDR3 gives the full variable domain: GAGVSQSPSNKVTEKGKDVELRCDPISGHTALYWYRQSLGQGLEFLIYFQGNSAPDKSGLPSDRFSAERTGGSVSTLTIQRTQQEDSAVYLCASSRPGQVLYFGPGTRLTVT.

There are a few counts of this clonotype. This sequence joins TRBV5-5 and TRBJ2-2; 10 nucleotides align to TRBD2. Trimming took 4 bases from V and 0 from J; bases not matched to a gene: 3. CDR3 length equals 16 residues. Germline CDR1 is SGHKS and CDR2 is YYEKEE (reference sequence). The DNA of the CDR3 is TGTGCCAGCAGCCACGGACTAGCGGCGAACACCGGGGAGCTGTTTTTT. The encoded protein is CASSHGLAANTGELFF.

This clonotype was counted at least ten times. This rearrangement joins TRBV29-1 to TRBJ2-2; TRBD2 agrees at 10 bases. The CDR3 covers 16 residues. The ends lost 1 base at V and 5 bases at J; junction bases unmatched: 7. The germline gives CDR1 SQVTM, CDR2 ANQGSEA. In DNA form, the CDR3 reads TGCAGCGTTGAAGGAGTCGGGGGACTAGCGACCGGGGAGCTGTTTTTT. Protein: CSVEGVGGLATGELFF.

This clonotype occurred a few times. CDR3 in DNA: TGTGCCAGCGAACAGACAGGGAGCAATCAGCCCCAGCATTTT. It is translated as CASEQTGSNQPQHF. The chain recombines TRBV25-1 with TRBJ1-5; 7 bases fit TRBD1. The CDR3 extends over 14 amino acids. V gave up 8 bases and J gave up 1 base; unmatched junction bases: 5. Germline V gene lookup returns CDR1 MGHDK and CDR2 SYGVNS. Filled out from reference TRBV25-1 and TRBJ1-5, the complete variable domain reads EADIYQTPRYLVIGTGKKITLECSQTMGHDKMYWYQQDPGMELHLIHYSYGVNSTEKGDLSSESTVSRIRTEHFPLTLESARPSHTSQYLCASEQTGSNQPQHFGDGTRLSIL.

This chain uses TRBV6-1 with TRBJ2-2; 8 bases agree with TRBD2. CDR3 length: 15 amino acids. Germline trimming cut 7 bases from V and 0 bases from J; bases unmatched to any gene: 4. Germline CDR1 reads MNHNS; CDR2 reads SASEGT. The DNA of the CDR3 is TGTGCCAGCAACCAGGGACTAGCGAACACCGGGGAGCTGTTTTTT. It specifies CASNQGLANTGELFF.

This clonotype came up a few times. The V gene is TRBV28, the J gene TRBJ1-4; D ambiguous. Trimming removed 8 bases from V and 4 bases from J, with 17 bases in between. This CDR3 spans 15 amino acids. Germline lookup yields CDR1 MDHEN and CDR2 SYDVKM. CDR3 residues: CASVEEARHNEKLFF. The CDR3 DNA sequence: TGTGCCAGCGTTGAGGAGGCCCGTCATAATGAAAAACTGTTTTTT.

This clonotype came up a few times. J is TRBJ2-1 and V is TRBV12-3 or TRBV12-4, with 7 positions matching TRBD2. The CDR3 spans 15 residues. The V gene end was trimmed by 7 bases and the J gene end by 9 bases; junction bases not matched to a gene: 15. The CDR3 loop reads CASTATARGGSEQFF. The CDR3 bases are TGTGCCAGCACCGCTACAGCTAGGGGAGGGAGTGAGCAGTTCTTC.

This clonotype was observed a handful of times. The genes are TRBV12-3 or TRBV12-4 and TRBJ1-1; possible D gene TRBD1, 5 bases. CDR3 length: 13 amino acids. Trimming stripped 6 bases from V and 4 bases from J, with 12 bases between. As DNA, the CDR3 is TGTGCCAGCAGGAGGGGCCGCCTCACTGAAGCTTTCTTT. Translated, it gives CASRRGRLTEAFF.

V usage is TRBV7-2 and J usage is TRBJ2-7, with TRBD1 matching 8 bases. The trim removed 1 base at V and 6 bases at J, leaving 11 bases unmatched. Germline CDR1 and CDR2: SGHTA and FQGNSA. The CDR3 loop spans 16 amino acids. CDR3 sequence: CASSLGRGRGQFEQYF. The CDR3 region has the DNA TGTGCCAGCAGCTTAGGCCGGGGCAGGGGGCAATTCGAGCAGTACTTC.

A few counts support this clonotype. The rearrangement links TRBV19 to TRBJ2-3; weak D call: TRBD2 (6 bases). Germline CDR1 reads LNHDA; CDR2 reads SQIVND (reference sequence). This CDR3 contains 15 residues. V lost 5 bases to trimming and J lost 1 base, with 13 bases between them. The CDR3, as DNA: TGTGCCAGTAGTGCCGCGGGATACGGCACAGATACGCAGTATTTT. This codes for CASSAAGYGTDTQYF. The full variable domain, in which reference TRBV19 and TRBJ2-3 provide the parts outside the CDR3, is DGGITQSPKYLFRKEGQNVTLSCEQNLNHDAMYWYRQDPGQGLRLIYYSQIVNDFQKGDIAEGYSVSREKKESFPLTVTSAQKNPTAFYLCASSAAGYGTDTQYFGPGTRLTVL.

This clonotype was picked up a small number of times. The CDR3 coding sequence is TGTGCCAGCAGCCAGTTAATCCCGGGACTAGCGGAAGTAGCCTACGAGCAGTACTTC. This sequence encodes CASSQLIPGLAEVAYEQYF. V and J are TRBV4-2 and TRBJ2-7, with 11 bases fitting TRBD2. The V gene's germline CDR1 is LGHNA and CDR2 YNFKEQ. The junction had 15 bases not matched to a gene; V was cut back by 3 bases and J by 2 bases. CDR3 length: 19 amino acids.

The chain recombines TRBV12-3 or TRBV12-4 with TRBJ2-1; 8 bases are shared with TRBD1. The CDR3 length is 15 residues. J was trimmed by 2 bases and V by 6 bases; bases with no gene match: 6. DNA of the CDR3: TGTGCCAGCAGCATACAGGGGGGCACCTACAATGAGCAGTTCTTC. Translation gives CASSIQGGTYNEQFF.

The chain employs TRBV7-2 and TRBJ1-2, with D unresolved. Germline lookup yields CDR1 SGHTA and CDR2 FQGNSA. V gave up 6 bases and J gave up 1 base, with 12 bases separating them. The CDR3 runs to 14 residues. The CDR3, as DNA: TGTGCCAGCAGGGCCGGGAATTTTAACTATGGCTACACCTTC. This gives the protein CASRAGNFNYGYTF.

The CDR3 protein is CASSPVNNEQFF. In DNA, the CDR3 is TGTGCCAGCAGCCCAGTTAACAATGAGCAGTTCTTC. The J gene is TRBJ2-1, the V gene TRBV6-6; no clear D gene. Germline V gene data show CDR1 as MNHNY and CDR2 as SVGAGI (reference sequence). This CDR3 contains 12 residues. V lost 6 bases and J 5 bases, leaving 8 bases between the germline ends.

The gene calls are TRBV6-6 and TRBJ2-5; D is unclear. The germline V and J ends were trimmed by 2 bases and 5 bases, with 9 bases remaining between them. CDR3 length: 13 amino acids. CDR1 is MNHNY and CDR2 is SVGAGI in the germline V gene (reference sequence). CDR3: CASSYGSGETQYF. CDR3 coding DNA: TGTGCCAGCAGTTACGGTTCGGGCGAGACCCAGTACTTC.